This TCR beta chain derives from a study of early T cells in non-severe SARS-CoV-2 infection. Study as a whole: Sequencing of unsorted whole blood was done on bulk RNA, leaving chains unpaired.

Germline V gene lookup returns CDR1 SNHLY and CDR2 FYNNEI. V lost 6 bases to trimming and J lost 5 bases, with 16 bases between them. This CDR3 region has 14 residues. Attached unique molecular identifiers marked individual cDNA molecules. Using its own MiXCR run on the 5' RACE reads, TCRdb lists one record per CDR3 protein. This sample has 25,000 to 35,000 distinct CDR3 sequences, with approximately 5.2% found just once. The chain has TRBV2 and TRBJ2-5, with D maybe TRBD1 (6 bases). The TCR was taken from an adult who was a healthcare worker with PCR-confirmed SARS-CoV-2 infection or an uninfected control (not recorded which). Sequencing was carried out using whole blood. This CDR3 reads CASRHGDTQETQYF. The DNA for the CDR3 is TGTGCCAGCAGGCATGGGGACACCCAGGAGACCCAGTACTTC. Based on the CDR3 plus reference TRBV2 and TRBJ2-5, the full variable domain is EPEVTQTPSHQVTQMGQEVILRCVPISNHLYFYWYRQILGQKVEFLVSFYNNEISEKSEIFDDQFSVERPDGSNFTLKIRSTKLEDSAMYFCASRHGDTQETQYFGPGTRLLVL.